A single sample is the source of the 14 T cell receptor beta chains below, sequenced in a study of regulatory T cells in long-lasting Graves disease. Libraries of TCR beta came from iRepertoire HTBI primers plus Arm-PCR of CDR3 regions. TCRdb itself ran the multiplex PCR reads through MiXCR, one entry per CDR3 protein. The table records hundreds of thousands of distinct CDR3 sequences, 15% to 20% of them present only once. Time point specified: persistent/refractory GD, antithyroid drugs over 5 years with positive TRAb. The authors made the TCR library using RNA they extracted from PBMCs. Sequenced material: peripheral blood mononuclear cells (PBMCs), taken when the disease was refractory, from a patient treated with antithyroid drugs. Source of these receptors: a female donor with Graves disease.

This clonotype was seen at least ten times. The chain has TRBV2 and TRBJ2-7, with 11 bases identical to TRBD2. The germline gives CDR1 SNHLY, CDR2 FYNNEI. The CDR3 covers 12 residues. Trimming took 10 bases from V and 5 from J; bases not matched to a gene: 4. This CDR3 is CATSGRPHEQYF. In DNA form, the CDR3 reads TGTGCCACTAGCGGGAGGCCCCACGAGCAGTACTTC. The entire variable domain, with the rest obtained from reference TRBV2 and TRBJ2-7, is as follows: EPEVTQTPSHQVTQMGQEVILRCVPISNHLYFYWYRQILGQKVEFLVSFYNNEISEKSEIFDDQFSVERPDGSNFTLKIRSTKLEDSAMYFCATSGRPHEQYFGPGTRLTVT.

The chain is built from TRBV19 and TRBJ1-4; D unresolved. Germline V gene data show CDR1 as LNHDA and CDR2 as SQIVND (reference sequence). Between the trimmed V and J ends, which lost 11 bases and 5 bases, there was a span of 6 bases. CDR3 length: 10 amino acids. The CDR3 nucleotides are TGTGCCCGACAAAATGAAAAACTGTTTTTT. It encodes CARQNEKLFF.

There are many counts of this clonotype. The rearrangement joins TRBV7-2 to TRBJ2-5, with a weak D call TRBD2 (6 bases). Germline V gene data show CDR1 as SGHTA and CDR2 as FQGNSA. V shed 1 base and J shed 6 bases, with 12 bases lying between them. The length of the CDR3 is 14 residues. This CDR3 is CASSLGAGRQTQYF. In DNA form, the CDR3 reads TGTGCCAGCAGCTTAGGGGCGGGGAGGCAGACCCAGTACTTC.

This clonotype was detected a few times. This chain uses TRBV11-2 with TRBJ1-3; D uncertain. Trimming stripped 3 bases from V and 0 bases from J, with 6 bases between. This CDR3 has 14 residues. Germline CDR1 reads SGHAT; CDR2 reads FQNNGV. CDR3: CASSLYSSGNTIYF. The DNA of the CDR3 is TGTGCCAGCAGCTTGTACAGCTCTGGAAACACCATATATTTT.

The chain combines TRBV4-2 with TRBJ1-6; the D is unclear. V dropped 0 bases and J dropped 9 bases, with 15 bases sitting between them. The CDR3 has 16 amino acids. Germline CDR1 is LGHNA and CDR2 is YNFKEQ. The CDR3 loop reads CASSQDLHSPISPLHF. As DNA, the CDR3 is TGTGCCAGCAGCCAAGATCTTCACAGCCCCATTTCACCCCTCCACTTT.

The chain combines TRBV7-6 with TRBJ1-2; D possibly corresponds to TRBD1 (5 bases). Trimming took 5 bases from V and 3 from J, leaving 19 bases between them. The length of the CDR3 is 16 residues. Germline CDR1 reads SGHVS; CDR2 reads FNYEAQ. The CDR3 region is CASSASPGAVDYGYTF. CDR3 DNA sequence: TGTGCCAGCAGCGCTAGCCCTGGGGCAGTAGACTATGGCTACACCTTC.

The V gene is TRBV10-2, the J gene TRBJ2-7; D possibly corresponds to TRBD1 (5 bases). CDR1 is WSHSY and CDR2 is SAAADI in the germline V gene. The ends were cut back, 6 bases at V and 6 bases at J, with 12 bases in the middle. The CDR3 runs to 12 residues. Here the CDR3 DNA reads TGCGCCAGCAGCCCCGACAGCTGCGAGCAGTACTTC. This translates into CASSPDSCEQYF.

A word on this clonotype: A much larger clone lies one base from this, so it may be a read error. V gene TRBV12-3 or TRBV12-4 combines with J gene TRBJ2-7, with D possibly TRBD2 on 5 matching bases. CDR3 length: 15 residues. In DNA, the CDR3 is TGTACCAGCAGCCAAGGAGGAATGGCTTCCTACGAGCAGTACTTC. Translated, it gives CTSSQGGMASYEQYF.

This clonotype was observed a handful of times. V gene TRBV16 combines with J gene TRBJ1-2; D not resolved. Trimming shortened V by 1 base and J by 6 bases, and 12 bases separated the two germline ends. CDR1 KGHSY and CDR2 FQNENV come from the germline V gene. This CDR3 spans 14 amino acids. CDR3 protein: CASSQFMMQNGYTF. The CDR3 DNA is TGTGCCAGCAGCCAATTTATGATGCAGAATGGCTACACCTTC.

This clonotype was seen repeatedly, ten times or more. This sequence joins TRBV28 and TRBJ1-4; maybe TRBD1 (5 bases). The CDR3 has 15 residues. V gave up 4 bases and J gave up 10 bases, with 19 bases separating them. Looked up from germline, CDR1 is MDHEN and CDR2 is SYDVKM. CDR3 loop: CASSSQRGVRGKLFF. CDR3 DNA: TGTGCCAGCAGTTCCCAACGGGGCGTAAGGGGAAAACTGTTTTTT.

This clonotype was recorded at least ten times. The chain carries TRBV10-3 and TRBJ2-5; perhaps TRBD2 as D (5 bases). CDR3 length equals 12 residues. The V end lost 3 bases, the J end lost 7 bases, and 9 bases lay between the germline ends. CDR1 and CDR2 from the germline V gene are ENHRY and SYGVKD. As DNA, the CDR3 is TGTGCCATCAGTGAACTGGAGGCGACCCAGTACTTC. It is translated as CAISELEATQYF.

This clonotype was counted ten times or more. This rearrangement joins TRBV30 to TRBJ1-2, with D unresolved. The V gene's germline CDR1 is GTSNPN and CDR2 SVGIG (reference sequence). There are 12 residues in the CDR3. The V end was cut by 0 bases, the J end by 8 bases, with 10 bases between. The CDR3 sequence: CAWSVRGKGYTF. CDR3 in DNA: TGTGCCTGGAGTGTACGGGGTAAGGGCTACACCTTC.

The rearrangement links TRBV4-3 to TRBJ2-5, with 9 bases identical to TRBD2. V lost 5 bases to trimming and J lost 2 bases; unmatched junction nucleotides: 9. This CDR3 has 16 amino acids. The germline CDR1 and CDR2 sequences are LGHNA and YSLEER. The CDR3 spells CASSYRAGGPQETQYF. The CDR3 DNA reads as TGCGCCAGCAGCTACCGGGCGGGGGGGCCTCAAGAGACCCAGTACTTC.

This clonotype was seen ten or more times. This sequence joins TRBV11-2 and TRBJ1-2; D is unclear. Trimming shortened V by 6 bases and J by 3 bases, and 17 bases separated the two germline ends. The CDR3 is made up of 15 amino acids. The germline V gene has CDR1 SGHAT and CDR2 FQNNGV. Here the CDR3 reads CASSRLGKSDYGYTF. CDR3 nucleotide sequence: TGTGCCAGCAGTAGACTCGGGAAGTCGGACTATGGCTACACCTTC.